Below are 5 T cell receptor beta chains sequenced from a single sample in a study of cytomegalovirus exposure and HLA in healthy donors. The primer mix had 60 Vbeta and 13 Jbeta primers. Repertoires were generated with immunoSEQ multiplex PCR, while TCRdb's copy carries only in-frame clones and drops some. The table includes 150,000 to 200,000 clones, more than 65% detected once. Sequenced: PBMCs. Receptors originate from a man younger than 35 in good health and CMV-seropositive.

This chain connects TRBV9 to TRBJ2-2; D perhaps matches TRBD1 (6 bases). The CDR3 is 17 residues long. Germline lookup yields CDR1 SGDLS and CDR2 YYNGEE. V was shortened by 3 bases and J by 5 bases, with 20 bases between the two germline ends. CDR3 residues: CASSAQPATGYTGELFF. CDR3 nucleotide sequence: TGTGCCAGCAGCGCCCAGCCGGCTACAGGGTATACCGGGGAGCTGTTTTTT.

This CDR3 reads CAWGLGLQETQYF. Here the CDR3 DNA reads TGTGCCTGGGGCCTGGGACTTCAAGAGACCCAGTACTTC. The chain combines TRBV30 with TRBJ2-5; D possibly corresponds to TRBD2 (6 bases). Germline CDR1 is GTSNPN and CDR2 is SVGIG (reference sequence). This CDR3 has 13 amino acids. Trimming removed 5 bases at V and 2 bases at J, with 12 bases between.

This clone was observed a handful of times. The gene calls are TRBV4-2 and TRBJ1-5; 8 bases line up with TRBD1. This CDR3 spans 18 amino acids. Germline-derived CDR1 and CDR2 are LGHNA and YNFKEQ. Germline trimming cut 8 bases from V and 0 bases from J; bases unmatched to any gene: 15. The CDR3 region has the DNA TGTGCCAGCGGACATATCGGACAGGGAAAATATAGCAATCAGCCCCAGCATTTT. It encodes CASGHIGQGKYSNQPQHF.

The CDR3 DNA is TGTGCCAGCAGCTCCGGGACAGGGGTGAACACTGAAGCTTTCTTT. The encoded protein is CASSSGTGVNTEAFF. The V and J genes are TRBV7-9 and TRBJ1-1; 10 bases map to TRBD1. Trimming took 4 bases from V and 0 from J; bases not matched to a gene: 2. Germline CDR1 reads SEHNR; CDR2 reads FQNEAQ (reference sequence). This CDR3 is 15 amino acids long.

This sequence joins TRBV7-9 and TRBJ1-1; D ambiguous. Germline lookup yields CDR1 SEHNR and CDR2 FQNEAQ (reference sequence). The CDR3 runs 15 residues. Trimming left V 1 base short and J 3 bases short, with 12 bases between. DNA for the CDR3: TGTGCCAGCAGCTTAGGAGGATTGTGGGACACTGAAGCTTTCTTT. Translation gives CASSLGGLWDTEAFF. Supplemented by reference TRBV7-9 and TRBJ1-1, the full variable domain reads DTGVSQNPRHKITKRGQNVTFRCDPISEHNRLYWYRQTLGQGPEFLTYFQNEAQLEKSRLLSDRFSAERPKGSFSTLEIQRTEQGDSAMYLCASSLGGLWDTEAFFGQGTRLTVV.